This T cell receptor beta chain was sequenced during a study of T cell repertoires in cytomegalovirus infection (dated by TCRdb to about 2019). At the level of the whole study: Peptide stimulations targeted recently identified HLA-C-restricted CMV epitopes, whose presentation resists viral immunomodulation, together with well-studied HLA-B-restricted epitopes. Because public TCR beta signatures pointed to carriage of CMV infection together with the matching HLA type, the HLA type of each donor mattered for the analysis. The paper's findings and limits, for the study overall: The ex vivo response was dominated by HLA-C-restricted CMV-specific TCR beta clonotypes, and the single most frequent clonotype in two of eight donors was supplied by these HLA-C-restricted clonotypes. In both this cohort and an independent cohort of 350 to 400 donors, the cumulative frequency of public TCR beta family members distinguished carriers of CMV infection plus the relevant HLA type.

Instrument used: Illumina HiSeq 1500. The public reads were reanalyzed by TCRdb: fastp trimming at Q25, MiXCR alignment, in-frame beta chains only. Each entry merges the rows of one CDR3 protein and shows their most common DNA and genes. This sample has 700,000 to 950,000 distinct CDR3 sequences in its table, and approximately 32% of those were observed once. Under 15% of the sample is taken by the ten largest. The germline V gene encodes CDR1 SNHLY and CDR2 FYNNEI. Taken from cysteine to phenylalanine, the CDR3 has 16 residues. Only the CDR3 region is kept as DNA, spanning 48 bases read in frame from base 1. The junction shows trimming of 3 bases on V and 0 bases on J, plus 14 bases between the germline ends. This clonotype was counted between two and nine times. Its antigen is not yet known. Per-nucleotide qualities are absent, and no much larger clonotype sits a single base away. Sample treatment or condition, as interpreted from the label and publication: in vitro stimulation with specific CMV peptide epitopes to enrich CMV-specific T cells.

The receptor was derived from a human donor in good health (CMV status not recorded). Some clones in this sample may be carry-over from other donors' samples. The rearrangement joined TRBV2 to TRBJ2-5, with no confident D gene call. This specimen consisted of cultured CD8+ T cells from PBMCs, obtained from culture after CMV antigen stimulation. The CDR3 amino acid sequence is: CASSDASVWDQETQYF. The nucleotide sequence reads TGTGCCAGCAGTGACGCCTCCGTGTGGGACCAAGAGACCCAGTACTTC. The CDR3 plus the reference TRBV2 and TRBJ2-5 genes for the other parts give the full variable domain: EPEVTQTPSHQVTQMGQEVILRCVPISNHLYFYWYRQILGQKVEFLVSFYNNEISEKSEIFDDQFSVERPDGSNFTLKIRSTKLEDSAMYFCASSDASVWDQETQYFGPGTRLLVL.